The subject of this entry is one TCR beta chain. This clonotype came up many times. The antigen it recognizes is unknown. The input lacks base qualities; no much larger clone sits a single base away. This sample is part of a study of neurological immune-mediated disorders (dated 2019 in TCRdb). Some background on the complete study: Peripheral blood TCR-beta repertoires from HTLV-I-associated myelopathy (HAM/TSP) patients, multiple sclerosis patients and healthy controls were compared by UMI-based sequencing. The 95 to 120 TCR-beta libraries covered PBMC samples along with longitudinal samples, technical triplicates, and paired sorted CD4+ and CD8+ T-cell subsets. Of the 68 subjects in the cohort, about 14 were HAM/TSP patients, around 34 were multiple sclerosis patients, and about 20 were healthy controls.

The healthy controls were volunteers from blood banks in Maryland, USA. Libraries from unsorted PBMCs were made from 2 million PBMCs kept in RNAlater at -80 degrees C until RNA extraction. PBMCs were separated from peripheral blood using Ficoll-Hypaque density gradient centrifugation and then cryopreserved in liquid nitrogen. To synthesize cDNA, template-switch 5'RACE was performed with a primer carrying a 10-nucleotide random unique molecular identifier so that each TCR transcript was tagged. Every sequencing run covered 15-18 subjects and yielded more than 160 million TCR-beta sequences. The RNeasy kit was used for extraction of total RNA. The KAPA Real-time Library Amplification kit was used to amplify TCR-beta VDJ regions with primers for the TCR constant region and the 5'RACE anchor. Sample indexes and Illumina adaptors were added in a first PCR, and a second PCR then increased library yield. The roughly 650 bp TCR product was size-selected on a 2% E-gel SizeSelection system after Ampure bead purification. Before pooling, libraries had their quality checked on a Bioanalyzer, their concentration measured with Qubit, and their quantity determined with the Kapa Library Quantification kit. Libraries were sequenced paired-end 2 x 150 bp on an Illumina HiSeq 2500. To increase sequence diversity, about 25-31% phiX was spiked into each library pool. On the study's bioinformatics: Quality-filtered reads were processed with the UMI-based MiGEC pipeline, which removed over 75% of raw TCR sequences during error correction. VDJ genes were aligned to IMGT germline references, and each clonotype was defined by a unique CDR3 amino acid sequence together with V-J genes. VDJtools evaluated clonal expansion, Shannon diversity and CDR3 relatedness (CalcPairwiseDistances, ClusterSamples); CLCbio workbench built phylogenetic trees. Using coefficient-of-variation modelling across technical triplicates, the study counted a clone as expanded if it had at least 8 unique UMIs. The raw public data were reprocessed by TCRdb itself: fastp quality trimming at Q25, MiXCR clonotype calling, in-frame beta chains only. Each entry is one CDR3 protein sequence, shown with its most common DNA and genes. The V and J calls were determined by TCRdb, not by the authors. Within this sample are 25,000 to 30,000 distinct CDR3 sequences, with 5% to 7.5% of them counted one time only. The ten largest make up around 8.3% of the sample.

Overall study results and their limits: No identical CDR3 amino acid sequences were found to be shared among expanded clones across subjects, suggesting that TCR-beta repertoires were private in all groups. The highest TCR clonal expansion was observed in HAM/TSP patients, whereas the lowest was observed in MS patients, even when compared with healthy controls.

V is cut by 3 bases and J by 1 base, and the space between the germline ends is 12 bases. The CDR3 numbers 15 residues from cysteine through phenylalanine. The kept DNA is CDR3 alone, 45 bases in frame from the first base. Based on the germline V gene, the CDR1 and CDR2 sequences are SGHAT and FQNNGV. The chain joins TRBV11-2 to TRBJ1-1; the D gene is unclear. The sequencing input was PBMCs. This receptor was obtained from a woman between 50 and 59 years old in good health. The CDR3: CASSFTTPRNTEAFF. The bases are TGTGCCAGCAGCTTCACAACCCCCCGGAACACTGAAGCTTTCTTT.